These T cell receptor beta chains were read from a single sample in a study of T-cell reconstitution after alpha-beta-depleted transplantation in children. TCRdb reprocessed the PCR reads with MiXCR, giving one entry per CDR3 protein. The profile covers 6,500 or so distinct CDR3 sequences, with approximately 5.3% appearing a single time and roughly 25% taken by the ten largest. Sequenced here: PBMCs, mostly from graft donor cells, sampled 180 days after TCRalphabeta/CD19-depleted stem cell transplant. The receptor set was obtained from a child less than two years old who had a stem cell transplant for acute myeloid leukemia, so the T cells may come from the graft donor. Each CDR3 is given with its conserved first and last residue. A D gene is named only where the DNA matches it firmly. Where a row states a size, it is once, few, many or the class of an expanded clone; other rows omit it.

V gene	J gene	clone size	D gene	CDR3 DNA	CDR3 protein
TRBV7-9	TRBJ2-1	many	TRBD1	TGTGCCAGCAGCTTAGCGCAGGCAGGGGGCTTTGAGCAGTTCTTC	CASSLAQAGGFEQFF
TRBV4-1	TRBJ1-2	medium-sized	TRBD1	TGCGCCAGCAGCCAAGACTACGACAGGGGGGTTCTTTATGGCTACACCTTC	CASSQDYDRGVLYGYTF
TRBV7-9	TRBJ2-4	many	TRBD1	TGTGCCAGCAGCCCACAGGGGGGCAAAAACATTCAGTACTTC	CASSPQGGKNIQYF
TRBV5-1	TRBJ2-1	many	TRBD1	TGCGCCAGCAGCACTCCCCAGGGACAGATTGAGCAGTTCTTC	CASSTPQGQIEQFF
TRBV5-1	TRBJ2-7	NA	NA	TGCGCCAGCAGCTTTGATAGGAGTCTGGAGTACTTC	CASSFDRSLEYF
TRBV19	TRBJ1-5	many	NA	TGTGCCAGTAGTATGGGCAGGGCTCAAGGTCAGCCCCAGCATTTT	CASSMGRAQGQPQHF
TRBV29-1	TRBJ2-3	medium-sized	TRBD2	TGCAGCGTCGCCGGGACTACCCTCCCAGATACGCAGTATTTT	CSVAGTTLPDTQYF
TRBV3-1	TRBJ1-2	few	TRBD1	TGTGCCTCCTGCCAAGAAGGGACAGGGGTTATATACTATGGCTACACCTTC	CASCQEGTGVIYYGYTF
TRBV20-1	TRBJ2-1	medium-sized	TRBD2	TGCAGTGCTTCTTCACCCTATAGCGGGAGAAGGAATGAGCAGTTCTTC	CSASSPYSGRRNEQFF
TRBV3-1	TRBJ2-1	many	TRBD2	TGTGCCAGCAGCCAAGATTGGACTAGCAACAATGAGCAGTTCTTC	CASSQDWTSNNEQFF
TRBV24-1	TRBJ2-1	once	TRBD2	TGTGCCACCAGTGACCGTGGACTAGCGGGAGGCCGCTCCTACAATGAGCAGTTCTTC	CATSDRGLAGGRSYNEQFF
TRBV19	TRBJ2-7	many	NA	TGTGCCAGTAGTCTGGGACCGATCTACGAGCAGTACTTC	CASSLGPIYEQYF
TRBV9	TRBJ1-1	many	NA	TGTGCCAGCAGCGAAAGCAACCTGAACACTGAAGCTTTCTTT	CASSESNLNTEAFF